The rows below give T cell receptor beta chains drawn from one sample of a study of regulatory T cells in long-lasting Graves disease. From the multiplex PCR reads, TCRdb called clonotypes with MiXCR, one entry per CDR3 protein. The data contain 400,000 to 550,000 distinct CDR3 sequences, about 17% of them singletons. This sample also appeared in a second study, on T cells in Graves' hyperthyroidism and ophthalmopathy.

This material consisted of peripheral blood mononuclear cells (PBMCs), taken at new diagnosis, from a patient treated with antithyroid drugs. The receptors come from a woman in her 30s with Graves disease. Each CDR3 is given with its conserved first and last residue. A D gene is named only where the DNA matches it firmly. Some rows mark clone size as missing; the rest say once, few, many or name a class of expanded clone.

many,TRBV12-3/TRBV12-4,TRBJ2-3,TRBD2,CASSPTSGSILFTDTQYF,TGTGCCAGCAGCCCTACTAGCGGGAGTATATTATTCACAGATACGCAGTATTTT
NA,TRBV5-1,TRBJ2-1,TRBD2,CASSLVSGSSNEQFF,TGCGCCAGCAGCTTGGTCAGCGGGAGCTCCAATGAGCAGTTCTTC
few,TRBV6-2/TRBV6-3,TRBJ2-5,NA,CASRVSGVYQETQYF,TGTGCCAGCAGGGTGAGCGGAGTGTACCAAGAGACCCAGTACTTC
few,TRBV15,TRBJ2-1,NA,CATSRYLGGVEQFF,TGTGCCACCAGCAGGTACTTGGGGGGAGTTGAGCAGTTCTTC
few,TRBV10-3,TRBJ2-1,TRBD2,CAISESSGRNEQFF,TGTGCCATCAGTGAAAGTAGCGGGAGGAATGAGCAGTTCTTC
many,TRBV30,TRBJ2-5,TRBD2,CACGGTSGHQETQYF,TGTGCCTGCGGGGGGACTAGCGGACATCAAGAGACCCAGTACTTC
many,TRBV24-1,TRBJ1-5,NA,CATSGNYSNQPQHF,TGTGCCACCAGTGGGAACTATAGCAATCAGCCCCAGCATTTT
NA,TRBV6-1,TRBJ1-1,TRBD1,CASRNQGQGNTEAFF,TGTGCCAGCAGGAACCAAGGACAGGGGAACACTGAAGCTTTCTTT
many,TRBV6-1,TRBJ1-6,NA,CASSEWGPDTDNSPLHF,TGTGCCAGCAGTGAATGGGGACCGGACACAGATAATTCACCCCTCCACTTT
many,TRBV7-2,TRBJ2-5,NA,CASSLSGPWETQYF,TGTGCCAGCAGCTTATCCGGGCCCTGGGAGACCCAGTACTTC
NA,TRBV9,TRBJ2-1,NA,CASSVAGGIYNEQFF,TGTGCCAGCAGCGTAGCTGGGGGCATCTACAATGAGCAGTTCTTC
many,TRBV7-2,TRBJ2-5,TRBD2,CASSRTSGRDEETQYF,TGTGCCAGCAGCCGGACTAGCGGGAGGGATGAAGAGACCCAGTACTTC
many,TRBV7-8,TRBJ2-1,TRBD2,CASRGTSGRAYEQFF,TGTGCCAGCAGGGGTACTAGCGGGAGGGCCTATGAGCAGTTCTTC
few,TRBV29-1,TRBJ2-1,NA,CSVPEQFF,TGCAGCGTTCCAGAGCAGTTCTTC
many,TRBV27,TRBJ2-7,NA,CASSFRGNNEQYF,TGTGCCAGCAGTTTTCGAGGGAACAACGAGCAGTACTTC
many,TRBV12-3/TRBV12-4,TRBJ1-1,TRBD1,CASSLDRPGTDTEAFF,TGTGCCAGCAGTTTAGATAGGCCCGGGACAGACACTGAAGCTTTCTTT
NA,TRBV7-9,TRBJ2-7,TRBD1,CASSPDRENEQYF,TGTGCCAGCAGCCCCGACAGGGAGAACGAGCAGTACTTC
NA,TRBV10-3,TRBJ2-3,TRBD1,CAISADPPGQGVADTQYF,TGTGCCATCAGTGCGGACCCGCCGGGACAGGGGGTCGCAGATACGCAGTATTTT
NA,TRBV6-2/TRBV6-3,TRBJ2-1,TRBD2,CASRLAGGGEQFF,TGTGCCAGCAGACTAGCGGGAGGGGGTGAGCAGTTCTTC
many,TRBV27,TRBJ2-1,NA,CASSDGLTPWSGSYNEQFF,TGTGCCAGCAGTGATGGACTAACTCCTTGGAGCGGCAGTTACAATGAGCAGTTCTTC
many,TRBV7-3,TRBJ1-1,NA,CASSSDSEVTEAFF,TGTGCCAGCAGCTCGGACAGTGAAGTTACTGAAGCTTTCTTT
NA,TRBV10-3,TRBJ1-2,NA,CAISERAPFSGYTF,TGTGCCATCAGTGAGCGGGCCCCCTTTTCGGGCTACACCTTC
many,TRBV6-5,TRBJ2-2,TRBD2,CASSYLGLAGLANTGELFF,TGTGCCAGCAGTTACCTCGGACTAGCGGGCCTCGCGAACACCGGGGAGCTGTTTTTT
NA,TRBV29-1,TRBJ1-2,TRBD1,CSVASGTGDYGYTF,TGCAGCGTCGCCTCCGGGACAGGGGACTATGGCTACACCTTC
few,TRBV20-1,TRBJ2-5,TRBD2,CSAYTSGRNQETQYF,TGCAGTGCCTATACTAGCGGGAGGAACCAAGAGACCCAGTACTTC
few,TRBV18,TRBJ2-1,NA,CASSPPGRGGGGGEQFF,TGTGCCAGCTCACCACCAGGAAGGGGCGGAGGAGGCGGTGAGCAGTTCTTC